This record covers a single T cell receptor beta chain. The antigen is unknown. CDR1 is LGHNA and CDR2 is YSLEER in the germline V gene. Trimming removed 1 base from V and 1 base from J, with 7 bases in between. This CDR3 has 14 residues. This entry comes from a study of Ad26.COV2.S vaccination and SARS-CoV-2 variants. About the research overall: Ad26.COV2.S arm of COV1001 included the donor. Study-wide results and caveats: Comparable non-spike TCR breadth was observed in vaccine and placebo recipients. People given the vaccine had a wider spike-specific TCR breadth than placebo recipients did.

Using immunoSEQ multiplex PCR, the repertoire was profiled, and TCRdb retains in-frame clones only, with some absent. The sample yields about 480,000 clones, around 85% seen once. Treatment described: 15 to 20 received Ad26.COV2.S at low or high dose, single or two shots; roughly five received placebo; per-sample allocation not given. All samples were drawn on day 63, counting from the first vaccine or placebo injection. Adults aged 18-55 years in Boston included the donor. The chain carries TRBV4-3 and TRBJ1-1, with D possibly matching TRBD1 (5 bases). The source is a person aged 18-65 years who received the Ad26.COV2.S COVID-19 vaccine or a placebo. Sequenced here: peripheral blood, sampled in a trial of Ad26.COV2.S vaccine versus placebo. DNA of the CDR3: TGCGCCAGCAGCCAAGTAACAGGGAACACTGAAGCTTTCTTT. Its translation: CASSQVTGNTEAFF.